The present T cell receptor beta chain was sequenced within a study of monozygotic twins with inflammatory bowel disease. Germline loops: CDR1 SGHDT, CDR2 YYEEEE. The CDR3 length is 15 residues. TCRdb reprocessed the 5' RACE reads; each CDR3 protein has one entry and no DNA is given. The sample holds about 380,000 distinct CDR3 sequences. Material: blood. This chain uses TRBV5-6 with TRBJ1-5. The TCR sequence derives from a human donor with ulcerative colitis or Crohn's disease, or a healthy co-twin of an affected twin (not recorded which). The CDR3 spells CASSLMVVSNQPQHF.